A single TCR beta chain is shown here with its context. The antigen it binds to is not known. Base qualities are not recorded, but no much larger clone differs from it by a single base. This sample is drawn from a study of CD8 T cells in ankylosing spondylitis (dated by TCRdb to about 2017). For context, the study as a whole: The study set out to find disease-linked TCR variants by profiling T cell receptor beta repertoires in ankylosing spondylitis patients and healthy donors. The full study cohort comprised about 23 ankylosing spondylitis patients and 85 to 120 healthy donors. Samples of peripheral blood were taken, and for ankylosing spondylitis patients, synovial fluid was collected as well.

Overall study outcomes, separate from this receptor: The disease-linked clones had a CD8+ phenotype and were found at relatively low frequencies in peripheral blood. The disease-linked clones were reported as significantly enriched in matched synovial fluid samples from ankylosing spondylitis patients. Blood from ankylosing spondylitis patients appeared to be characterized by a TCR beta motif made up of under ten highly homologous amino acid variants. Some of the motif variants had been reported before in the synovial fluid and blood of reactive arthritis patients, a finding that suggests common disease-initiation mechanisms.

Sequencing took place on an Illumina HiSeq 2500. Quantitative 5'-RACE with molecular barcodes was used to prepare TCR beta libraries. In the authors' own workflow: A new computational method based on a probabilistic model of VDJ rearrangement was used to identify disease-linked TCR variants. The public reads were reanalyzed by TCRdb: fastp trimming at Q25, MiXCR alignment, in-frame beta chains only. Entries that share a CDR3 protein sequence are merged under the most common genes and DNA. These V and J calls rely on TCRdb rather than the paper's analysis. The sample table lists 150,000 or so distinct CDR3 sequences, about 18% of them with a count of one. Jointly, the top ten make up about 8.3% of the sample. At the junction V is shortened by 8 bases and J by 1 base; bases outside the gene matches: 9. Inclusive of the bounding cysteine and phenylalanine, the CDR3 is 16 residues long. Of the read, only the CDR3 DNA is kept; its 48 bases are in frame from base 1. The germline V gene provides CDR1 MNHEY and CDR2 SVGEGT.

The sequence derives from a male donor with ankylosing spondylitis or in good health (not recorded which). The chain is encoded by TRBV6-2 or TRBV6-3 joined to TRBJ2-1, with 9 central nucleotides matching TRBD2. The sequencing sample was made of blood, either unsorted or a sorted T cell fraction (not recorded which). The CDR3 region: CASASLREGSYNEQFF. The DNA reads TGTGCCAGCGCCAGTTTGCGGGAGGGTTCCTACAATGAGCAGTTCTTC.